What follows are 7 T cell receptor beta chains derived from one specimen sequenced in a study of T cells after yellow fever vaccination. One entry per CDR3 protein, called by TCRdb with MiXCR from the 5' RACE reads. The repertoire holds 450,000 to 650,000 distinct CDR3 sequences, with 13% as singletons. Sequences were derived from PBMCs, sampled on the day of the yellow fever booster vaccination. Source of these receptors: a young man who received the YFV17D yellow fever vaccine.

There are a few counts of this clonotype. This chain links TRBV20-1 with TRBJ2-5, with 10 bases fitting TRBD2. CDR1 and CDR2 from the germline V gene are DFQATT and SNEGSKA (reference sequence). The ends lost 6 bases at V and 4 bases at J; junction bases unmatched: 11. CDR3 length equals 15 residues. CDR3 DNA: TGCAGTGCCCCCCCCCTAGCGGGAGATGGAGAGACCCAGTACTTC. It is translated as CSAPPLAGDGETQYF.

This clonotype was seen more than once but under ten times. The chain uses TRBV12-3 or TRBV12-4 and TRBJ2-1, with 7 bases fitting TRBD1. V was clipped by 7 bases and J by 7 bases; unmatched bases: 10. The CDR3 consists of 14 residues. The CDR3 DNA follows: TGTGCCAGCACGGTGGGACAGAGACAAAATGAGCAGTTCTTC. Translated: CASTVGQRQNEQFF.

V usage is TRBV9 and J usage is TRBJ2-1, with 16 bases matching TRBD2. The CDR3 runs 18 residues. Germline-derived CDR1 and CDR2 are SGDLS and YYNGEE. J gave up 9 bases and V 4 bases, and 13 bases lay outside the gene matches. The CDR3 DNA is TGTGCCAGCAGCCATCCGGTGGGGACTAGCGGGAGGGTAGGTGAGCAGTTCTTC. Protein: CASSHPVGTSGRVGEQFF.

This clonotype was observed a few times. This sequence joins TRBV10-3 and TRBJ2-1; weak D call: TRBD2 (5 bases). Trimming shortened V by 2 bases and J by 4 bases, and 12 bases separated the two germline ends. Per the germline V gene, CDR1 is ENHRY and CDR2 is SYGVKD. This CDR3 has 15 residues. CDR3 DNA: TGTGCCATCAGTGAGGAGGGCCTTAGTTACAATGAGCAGTTCTTC. Its translation is CAISEEGLSYNEQFF.

The rearrangement links TRBV7-2 to TRBJ2-1; D is unresolved. Trimming took 3 bases from V and 13 from J, leaving 7 bases between them. The CDR3 runs 10 residues. Germline V gene lookup returns CDR1 SGHTA and CDR2 FQGNSA. CDR3: CASSLTAQFF. CDR3 sequence (DNA): TGTGCCAGCAGCTTGACGGCTCAGTTCTTC.

The chain recombines TRBV15 with TRBJ2-7; D is uncertain. This CDR3 is 15 amino acids long. Looked up from germline, CDR1 is LNHNV and CDR2 is YYDKDF (reference sequence). Trimming shortened V by 0 bases and J by 0 bases, and 9 bases separated the two germline ends. The CDR3 region has the DNA TGTGCCACCAGCAGAGATTACATGAGCTCCTACGAGCAGTACTTC. Translated: CATSRDYMSSYEQYF. The full variable domain, its missing parts supplied by reference TRBV15 and TRBJ2-7, is DAMVIQNPRYQVTQFGKPVTLSCSQTLNHNVMYWYQQKSSQAPKLLFHYYDKDFNNEADTPDNFQSRRPNTSFCFLDIRSPGLGDTAMYLCATSRDYMSSYEQYFGPGTRLTVT.

This clonotype was seen more than once but under ten times. V usage is TRBV20-1 and J usage is TRBJ2-1; 10 bases agree with TRBD1. CDR1 is DFQATT and CDR2 is SNEGSKA in the germline V gene (reference sequence). There are 16 residues in the CDR3. After removal of 2 bases from V and 7 bases from J, the junction contained 11 bases not matched to a gene. CDR3 in amino acids: CSARSPGQGSRNEQFF. CDR3 DNA sequence: TGCAGTGCTAGATCCCCGGGACAGGGGAGTCGTAATGAGCAGTTCTTC.